The T cell receptor beta chain described here comes from a study of blood T cells in healthy people across ages. Study-wide results and limits: Without sorted subsets, naive and antigen-experienced compartments could not be conclusively compared.

It was with a sample-barcoded 5' primer and a J-beta primer mix that a second PCR of roughly 7 to 12 cycles was run. TCRdb used MiXCR to reprocess the 5' RACE reads, holding one entry per CDR3 protein. The sample has approximately 490,000 distinct CDR3 sequences, about 25% seen once; the top ten hold around 10%. The CDR3 loop spans 15 amino acids. Germline V CDR1 and CDR2: SGHTA, FQGNSA. A word on this clonotype: Its antigen is unknown. Sequence at one end of the junction differs from germline and may be a read error.

The same data also contributed to another study, on T cells of mothers and their children. From that study: Mother-child pairs who were related displayed a slightly higher overlap than unrelated pairs, a difference that was non-significant.

The specimen was blood. This sequence was found in a boy between 10 and 17 years old in good health. V is TRBV7-2 and J is TRBJ2-4; D ambiguous. The CDR3 loop reads CASSLADLAKSIQYF. The DNA for the CDR3 is TGTGCCAGCAGCTTAGCCGATTTAGCCAAAAGCATTCAGTACTTC.